The sample holds a few counts of the clone carrying this TCR beta chain. Individual cDNA molecules received unique molecular identifiers during library preparation. One entry per CDR3 protein, called by TCRdb with MiXCR from the 5' RACE reads. The sample lists over 50,000 distinct CDR3 sequences, about a tenth occurring once. These data come from a study of early T cells in non-severe SARS-CoV-2 infection. The sequenced material came from whole blood. This clonotype was sampled from an adult who was a healthcare worker with PCR-confirmed SARS-CoV-2 infection or an uninfected control (not recorded which).

This chain's CDR3 is CASSLEMNTEAFF. The CDR3 DNA follows: TGTGCCAGCTCGTTGGAAATGAACACTGAAGCTTTCTTT. V usage is TRBV18 and J usage is TRBJ1-1; D gene uncertain. The CDR3 spans 13 residues. Germline loops: CDR1 KGHSH, CDR2 LQKENI. V was trimmed by 6 bases and J by 0 bases, leaving 8 bases between them.